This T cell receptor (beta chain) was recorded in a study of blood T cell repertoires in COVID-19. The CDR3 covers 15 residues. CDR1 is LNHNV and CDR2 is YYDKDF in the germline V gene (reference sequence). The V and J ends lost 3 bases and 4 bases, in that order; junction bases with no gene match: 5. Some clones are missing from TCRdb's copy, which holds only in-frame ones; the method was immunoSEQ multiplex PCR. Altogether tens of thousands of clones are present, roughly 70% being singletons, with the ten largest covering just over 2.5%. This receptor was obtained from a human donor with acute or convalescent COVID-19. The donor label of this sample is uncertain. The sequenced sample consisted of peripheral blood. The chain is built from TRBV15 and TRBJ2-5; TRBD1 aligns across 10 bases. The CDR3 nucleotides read TGTGCCACCAGCAGGGGAAGGACAGGGGGAGAGACCCAGTACTTC. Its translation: CATSRGRTGGETQYF.